These 8 T cell receptor beta chains share one sample of origin, sequenced in a study of OX40 agonist ivuxolimab in advanced cancers. Assay: immunoSEQ multiplex PCR; the TCRdb copy retains only in-frame clones and omits some. Among under 100,000 clones listed, around 85% were seen once. This specimen consisted of CD4+ or CD8+ T cells sorted from blood, obtained in a trial of the OX40 agonist ivuxolimab. The receptors shown here come from an adult with an advanced solid tumor such as melanoma, head and neck, liver or kidney cancer.

The chain combines TRBV7-3 with TRBJ2-5; D gene ambiguous. The CDR3 covers 13 residues. Per the germline V gene, CDR1 is SGHTA and CDR2 is FQGTGA. Trimming shortened V by 2 bases and J by 2 bases, and 6 bases separated the two germline ends. The DNA for the CDR3 is TGTGCCAGCAGCTTAGACAATCAAGAGACCCAGTACTTC. This codes for CASSLDNQETQYF.

V usage is TRBV13 and J usage is TRBJ1-2; no firm D call. The CDR3 runs to 14 residues. CDR1 is PRHDT and CDR2 is FYEKMQ in the germline V gene (reference sequence). The germline V and J ends were trimmed by 1 base and 0 bases, with 6 bases remaining between them. CDR3 sequence reads: CASSLARANYGYTF. The CDR3 DNA sequence: TGTGCCAGCAGCTTAGCAAGGGCTAACTATGGCTACACCTTC.

V and J are TRBV6-5 and TRBJ1-1, with a weak D call TRBD1 (5 bases). This CDR3 comprises 13 residues. The V and J ends lost 2 bases and 7 bases respectively, with 11 bases between them. CDR1 MNHEY and CDR2 SVGAGI come from the germline V gene. As DNA, the CDR3 is TGTGCCAGCAGTTACGGTACAGGACGTGAAGCTTTCTTT. This gives the protein CASSYGTGREAFF.

The J gene is TRBJ2-6, the V gene TRBV19, with D maybe TRBD2 (5 bases). Germline V gene data show CDR1 as LNHDA and CDR2 as SQIVND (reference sequence). The germline V and J ends were trimmed by 7 bases and 0 bases, with 13 bases remaining between them. The CDR3 is 16 residues long. The CDR3 coding sequence is TGTGCCAGTAAGGACTTCACCAACTCTGGGGCCAACGTCCTGACTTTC. Its protein is CASKDFTNSGANVLTF.

This clone turned up a few times. The V and J genes are TRBV30 and TRBJ1-4; D gene ambiguous. Trimming pared 4 bases from V and 7 bases from J, leaving 13 bases between. Germline V gene data show CDR1 as GTSNPN and CDR2 as SVGIG (reference sequence). The CDR3 is 13 residues long. The CDR3 loop is CAWIRQAGEKLFF. Written as DNA, the CDR3 is TGTGCCTGGATTCGGCAAGCAGGTGAAAAACTGTTTTTT.

This clone was seen more than once but under ten times. The chain links TRBV11-3 to TRBJ1-1; no clear D. This CDR3 has 13 residues. Germline lookup yields CDR1 SGHNT and CDR2 YENEEA. V lost 0 bases to trimming and J lost 5 bases, with 7 bases between them. The CDR3 DNA is TGTGCCAGCAGCTTAGATTTTGGGACTGAAGCTTTCTTT. This translates into CASSLDFGTEAFF.

The CDR3 DNA is TGCAGCGTTGAAGGGACTAGCGGGATTAACACAGATACGCAGTATTTT. Its protein is CSVEGTSGINTDTQYF. J is TRBJ2-3 and V is TRBV29-1; 12 nucleotides match TRBD2. This CDR3 is 16 amino acids long. V shed 1 base, J shed 2 bases, and the junction held 4 bases outside the gene matches. The germline V gene encodes CDR1 SQVTM and CDR2 ANQGSEA.

The rearrangement links TRBV2 to TRBJ1-5; perhaps TRBD1 as D (5 bases). This CDR3 comprises 15 residues. V was cut by 7 bases and J by 1 base, with 14 bases left in between. Germline-derived CDR1 and CDR2 are SNHLY and FYNNEI. This CDR3 reads CASTAGTVSNQPQHF. As DNA, the CDR3 is TGTGCCAGCACCGCTGGGACGGTCAGCAATCAGCCCCAGCATTTT.